In its sample, the clone carrying this T cell receptor beta chain was seen a few times. The length of the CDR3 is 15 residues. CDR1 MNHNY and CDR2 SVGAGI come from the germline V gene (reference sequence). V dropped 4 bases and J dropped 0 bases, with 9 bases sitting between them. This entry belongs to a study of blood T cell repertoires in COVID-19. Background on the study: Specimens from acute and convalescent COVID-19 originated in the United States, Italy and Spain. Sample material is recorded as cDNA or gDNA derived from T cells, B-cell-depleted T cells, or PBMCs.

How the authors handled the data: Cell counts per sample came from amplifying reference gene primers. Assay used: immunoSEQ multiplex PCR; TCRdb lists only in-frame clones, some missing. Clone size and V and J calls were adopted from that table, with D and trimming inferred from the DNA. In the table there are under 60,000 clones, roughly 83% of which are singletons. What was sequenced was peripheral blood. This sequence joins TRBV6-6 and TRBJ1-4; D uncertain. This clonotype was obtained from a man aged 70 or older with acute or convalescent COVID-19. This CDR3 reads CASSSGRATNEKLFF. CDR3 DNA: TGTGCCAGCAGTTCGGGGAGAGCAACTAATGAAAAACTGTTTTTT.